A single sample gave rise to the 12 T cell receptor beta chains below, sequenced in a study of radiotherapy plus CTLA-4 blockade in lung cancer. TCRdb keeps only in-frame clones here, not all; method: immunoSEQ multiplex PCR. Among around 41,000 clones, 55% to 80% were seen once, and the ten largest hold 20% to 30%. The specimen was peripheral blood, collected from a patient treated with radiotherapy plus ipilimumab. Receptors originate from a human donor with non-small cell lung cancer who had a partial response to radiotherapy plus ipilimumab.

The chain links TRBV30 to TRBJ1-4, with D hard to call. This CDR3 comprises 13 residues. Germline-derived CDR1 and CDR2 are GTSNPN and SVGIG (reference sequence). Trimming removed 0 bases at V and 7 bases at J, with 9 bases between. For the CDR3, the DNA is TGTGCCTGGAGTGTACTAGCGGGTGAAAAACTGTTTTTT. Encoded protein: CAWSVLAGEKLFF.

The chain carries TRBV12-5 and TRBJ2-2; TRBD2 agrees at 13 bases. V shed 0 bases, J shed 4 bases, and the junction held 5 bases outside the gene matches. Germline V gives CDR1 LGHNT, CDR2 FRNRAP. This CDR3 is 18 amino acids long. CDR3 in amino acids: CASGLVLAGGPVTGELFF. DNA of the CDR3: TGTGCTAGTGGTTTGGTACTAGCGGGGGGGCCGGTCACCGGGGAGCTGTTTTTT.

The V and J genes are TRBV5-1 and TRBJ1-1; 7 positions match TRBD1. The V segment lost 4 bases and the J segment 1 base; nucleotides outside the gene matches: 10. CDR1 is SGHRS, CDR2 YFSETQ, per germline. CDR3 length equals 16 residues. The CDR3 DNA reads as TGCGCCAGCAGCGACTCAGGGGGAAGGCGGAACACTGAAGCTTTCTTT. Protein product: CASSDSGGRRNTEAFF.

The rearrangement joins TRBV6-6 to TRBJ2-1; 9 bases line up with TRBD1. CDR3 length equals 14 residues. V shed 3 bases, J shed 8 bases, and the junction held 5 bases outside the gene matches. The germline V gene encodes CDR1 MNHNY and CDR2 SVGAGI (reference sequence). The CDR3 sequence is CASSYRDRAHEQFF. In nucleotides, the CDR3 is TGTGCCAGCAGTTATAGGGACAGGGCGCATGAGCAGTTCTTC.

The rearrangement uses TRBV5-4 and TRBJ2-5; tentatively, D is TRBD1 (6 bases). Trimming pared 1 base from V and 5 bases from J, leaving 15 bases between. In germline, CDR1 is SGHNT, CDR2 YYREEE (reference sequence). The length of the CDR3 is 15 residues. CDR3 residues: CASSLSRGWEETQYF. The DNA of the CDR3 is TGTGCCAGCAGCTTGAGCAGGGGTTGGGAGGAGACCCAGTACTTC.

This chain joins TRBV7-2 and TRBJ2-5, with D unresolved. The CDR3 contains 13 residues. V lost 1 base and J lost 2, with 5 bases in between. In germline, CDR1 is SGHTA, CDR2 FQGNSA. DNA for the CDR3: TGTGCCAGCAGCTTAGACTCACAAGAGACCCAGTACTTC. This gives the protein CASSLDSQETQYF.

CDR3: CASSEWEGLYEQYF. DNA for the CDR3: TGTGCCAGCAGTGAATGGGAGGGGCTCTACGAGCAGTACTTC. The chain carries TRBV6-1 and TRBJ2-7, with TRBD2 matching 7 bases. Germline CDR1 and CDR2: MNHNS and SASEGT. This CDR3 has 14 residues. V gave up 2 bases and J gave up 3 bases; unmatched junction bases: 4.

This chain links TRBV19 with TRBJ2-7, with a weak D call TRBD2 (6 bases). The germline V gene encodes CDR1 LNHDA and CDR2 SQIVND (reference sequence). V shed 4 bases and J shed 7 bases, with 14 bases lying between them. The CDR3 sequence is 13 residues long. Written as DNA, the CDR3 is TGTGCCAGTAGTACGGGGAGGCAAGGGGAGCAGTACTTC. Its translation is CASSTGRQGEQYF.

This clone was detected a few times. This sequence joins TRBV6-5 and TRBJ2-1, with 10 bases lining up with TRBD2. Germline V gives CDR1 MNHEY, CDR2 SVGAGI. Unmatched junction bases numbered 14, after V lost 10 bases and J lost 8 bases. The CDR3 length is 15 residues. The CDR3 sequence is CATLARAGGMYEQFF. Written as DNA, the CDR3 is TGTGCCACCCTAGCCCGAGCGGGGGGGATGTATGAGCAGTTCTTC.

On this clone: The conserved final phenylalanine or tryptophan is absent from the CDR3, which likely points to a read error. The chain has TRBV7-2 and TRBJ1-6, with D perhaps matching TRBD1 (5 bases). Germline loops: CDR1 SGHTA, CDR2 FQGNSA. This CDR3 contains 18 residues. V was clipped by 5 bases and J by 8 bases, with 25 bases between them. CDR3 loop: CASSHPGGGQPLDSPLHV. The DNA of the CDR3 is TGTGCCAGCAGCCACCCCGGGGGAGGCCAACCTCTTGATTCACCCCTCCACGTT.

The gene calls are TRBV7-8 and TRBJ2-7, with 7 bases lining up with TRBD1. Looked up from germline, CDR1 is SGHVS and CDR2 is FQNEAQ. The CDR3 sequence is 13 residues long. The ends lost 5 bases at V and 2 bases at J; junction bases unmatched: 3. CDR3 in amino acids: CASSEGQPYEQYF. The CDR3 DNA reads TGTGCCAGCAGCGAGGGACAGCCCTACGAGCAGTACTTC.

The V gene is TRBV5-1, the J gene TRBJ2-3; 7 positions agree with TRBD1. Per germline, CDR1 SGHRS and CDR2 YFSETQ. CDR3 length: 17 amino acids. V shed 3 bases and J 8 bases; nucleotides not matched to a gene: 18. The CDR3 region is CASSWGQGVSREITQYF. CDR3 sequence (DNA): TGCGCCAGCAGCTGGGGTCAGGGGGTCTCGAGGGAGATTACGCAGTATTTT.